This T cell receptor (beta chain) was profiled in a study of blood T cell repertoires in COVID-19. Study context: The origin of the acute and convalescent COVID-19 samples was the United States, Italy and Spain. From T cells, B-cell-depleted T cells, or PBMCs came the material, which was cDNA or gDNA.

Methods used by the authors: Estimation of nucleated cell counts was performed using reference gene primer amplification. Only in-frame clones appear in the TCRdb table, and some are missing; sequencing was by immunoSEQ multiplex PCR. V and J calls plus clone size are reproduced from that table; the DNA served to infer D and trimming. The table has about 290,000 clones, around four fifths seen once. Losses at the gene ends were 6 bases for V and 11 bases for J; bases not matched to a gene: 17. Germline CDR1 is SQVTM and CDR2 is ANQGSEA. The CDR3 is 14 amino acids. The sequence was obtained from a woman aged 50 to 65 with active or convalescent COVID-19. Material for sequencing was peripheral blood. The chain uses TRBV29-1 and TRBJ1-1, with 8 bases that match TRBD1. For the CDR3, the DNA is TGCAGCGTCTTGCCCCAGGGGGCAGGGCAGGGGGCTTTCTTT. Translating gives CSVLPQGAGQGAFF. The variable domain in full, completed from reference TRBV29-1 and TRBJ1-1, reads SAVISQKPSRDICQRGTSLTIQCQVDSQVTMMFWYRQQPGQSLTLIATANQGSEATYESGFVIDKFPISRPNLTFSTLTVSNMSPEDSSIYLCSVLPQGAGQGAFFGQGTRLTVV.